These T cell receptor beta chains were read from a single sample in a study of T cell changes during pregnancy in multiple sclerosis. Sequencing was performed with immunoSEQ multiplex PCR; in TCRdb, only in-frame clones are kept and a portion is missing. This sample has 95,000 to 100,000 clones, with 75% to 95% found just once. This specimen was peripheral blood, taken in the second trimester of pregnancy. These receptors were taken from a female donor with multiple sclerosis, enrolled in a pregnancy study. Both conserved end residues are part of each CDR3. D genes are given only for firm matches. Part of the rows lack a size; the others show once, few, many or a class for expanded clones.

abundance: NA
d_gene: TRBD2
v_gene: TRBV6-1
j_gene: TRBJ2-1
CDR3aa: CASSEWSLAGGYNEQFF
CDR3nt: TGTGCCAGCAGTGAATGGAGTCTAGCGGGGGGATACAATGAGCAGTTCTTC

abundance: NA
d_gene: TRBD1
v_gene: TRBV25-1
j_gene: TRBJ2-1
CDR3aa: CASSGWDRGPNEQFF
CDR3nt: TGTGCCAGCAGTGGTTGGGACAGGGGGCCCAATGAGCAGTTCTTC

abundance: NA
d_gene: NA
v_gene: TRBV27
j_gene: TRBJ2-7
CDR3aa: CASSLMAGTWEQYF
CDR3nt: TGTGCCAGCAGTTTAATGGCGGGTACGTGGGAGCAGTACTTC

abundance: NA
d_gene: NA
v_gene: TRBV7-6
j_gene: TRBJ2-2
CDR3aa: CASSRRWTVNTGELFF
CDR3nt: TGTGCCAGCAGCCGGAGGTGGACTGTGAACACCGGGGAGCTGTTTTTT

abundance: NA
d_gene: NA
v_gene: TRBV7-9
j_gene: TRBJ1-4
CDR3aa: CASSLGREATNEKLFF
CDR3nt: TGTGCCAGCAGCTTAGGCCGGGAAGCAACTAATGAAAAACTGTTTTTT

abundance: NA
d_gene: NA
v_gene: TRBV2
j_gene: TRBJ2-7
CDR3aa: CASTEDSLLYEQYF
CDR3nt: TGTGCCAGCACTGAGGACTCCCTACTCTACGAGCAGTACTTC

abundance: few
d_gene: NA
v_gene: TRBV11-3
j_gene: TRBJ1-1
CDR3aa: CASSRREGTAFF
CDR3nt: TGTGCCAGCAGCAGAAGGGAGGGTACGGCTTTCTTT

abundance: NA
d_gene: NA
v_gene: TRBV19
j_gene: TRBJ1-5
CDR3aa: CASIRSYQPQHF
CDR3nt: TGTGCCAGTATCCGAAGCTATCAGCCCCAGCATTTT

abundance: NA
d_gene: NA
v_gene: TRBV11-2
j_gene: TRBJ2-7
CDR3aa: CASSLGPRGYEQYF
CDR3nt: TGTGCCAGCAGCTTAGGCCCCAGGGGCTACGAGCAGTACTTC

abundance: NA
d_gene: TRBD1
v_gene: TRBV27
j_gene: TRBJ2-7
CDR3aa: CASSPMPGQSSYEQYF
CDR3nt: TGTGCCAGCAGTCCAATGCCGGGACAGAGCTCCTACGAGCAGTACTTC

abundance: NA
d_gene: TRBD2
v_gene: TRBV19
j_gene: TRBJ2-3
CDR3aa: CASSIGTSGRDTQYF
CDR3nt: TGTGCCAGTAGTATTGGGACTAGCGGGAGAGATACGCAGTATTTT

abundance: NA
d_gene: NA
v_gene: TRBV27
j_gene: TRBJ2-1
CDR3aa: CASRRGQSSYNEQFF
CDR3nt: TGTGCCAGCAGAAGAGGACAAAGCTCCTACAATGAGCAGTTCTTC

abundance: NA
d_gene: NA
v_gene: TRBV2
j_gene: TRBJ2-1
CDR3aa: CASRMGGAGNEQFF
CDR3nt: TGTGCCAGCAGGATGGGGGGGGCTGGAAATGAGCAGTTCTTC

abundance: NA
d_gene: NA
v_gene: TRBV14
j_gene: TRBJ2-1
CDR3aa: CASSQDLGGEQFF
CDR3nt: TGTGCCAGCAGCCAAGACCTAGGAGGTGAGCAGTTCTTC

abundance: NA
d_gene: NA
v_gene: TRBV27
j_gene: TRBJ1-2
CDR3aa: CASSLFFDTNANYGYTF
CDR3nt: TGTGCCAGCAGTTTATTTTTTGACACCAATGCTAACTATGGCTACACCTTC

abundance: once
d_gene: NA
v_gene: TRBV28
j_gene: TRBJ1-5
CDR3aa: CVSGGSNQPQHF
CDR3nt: TGTGTCTCTGGGGGGTCCAATCAGCCCCAGCATTTT

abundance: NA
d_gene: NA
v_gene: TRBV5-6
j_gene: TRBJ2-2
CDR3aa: CASSIGHLGELFF
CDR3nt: TGTGCCAGCAGCATCGGACATCTCGGGGAGCTGTTTTTT

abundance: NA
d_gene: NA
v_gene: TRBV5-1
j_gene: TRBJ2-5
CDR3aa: CASSLGTGAWETQYF
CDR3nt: TGCGCCAGCAGCCTTGGAACGGGAGCCTGGGAGACCCAGTACTTC

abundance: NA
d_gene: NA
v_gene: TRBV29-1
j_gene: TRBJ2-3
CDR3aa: CSRQRSRSPTTTGPHTDTQYF
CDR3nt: TGCAGCCGTCAACGATCCCGCTCCCCTACCACCACAGGGCCCCACACAGATACGCAGTATTTT

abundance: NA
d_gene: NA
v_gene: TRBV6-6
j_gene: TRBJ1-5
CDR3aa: CASSRTENSNQPQHF
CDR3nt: TGTGCCAGCAGTCGGACAGAAAATAGCAATCAGCCCCAGCATTTT

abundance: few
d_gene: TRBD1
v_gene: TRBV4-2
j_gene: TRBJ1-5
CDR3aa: CASSQDLGQGGQPQHF
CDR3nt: TGTGCCAGCAGCCAAGACCTGGGACAGGGAGGTCAGCCCCAGCATTTT

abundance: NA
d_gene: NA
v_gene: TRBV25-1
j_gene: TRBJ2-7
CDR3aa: CASSLAGIYEQYF
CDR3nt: TGTGCCTCGAGTCTGGCAGGTATCTACGAGCAGTACTTC

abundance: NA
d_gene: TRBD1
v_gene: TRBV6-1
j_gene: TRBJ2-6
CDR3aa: CASSESWTGGSGANVLTF
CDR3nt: TGTGCCAGCAGCGAATCATGGACAGGGGGCTCTGGGGCCAACGTCCTGACTTTC

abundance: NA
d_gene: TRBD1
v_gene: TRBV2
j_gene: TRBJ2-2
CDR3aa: CASSSGRGRVTGELFF
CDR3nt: TGTGCCAGCAGTAGCGGCAGGGGGCGCGTGACCGGGGAGCTGTTTTTT

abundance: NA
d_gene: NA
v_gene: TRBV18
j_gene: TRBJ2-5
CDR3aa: CASSPGETQYF
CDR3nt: TGTGCCAGCTCACCCGGAGAGACCCAGTACTTC

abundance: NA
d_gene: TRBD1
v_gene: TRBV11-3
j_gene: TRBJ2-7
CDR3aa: CASSFQTGREQYF
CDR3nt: TGTGCCAGCAGCTTTCAGACAGGGCGCGAGCAGTACTTC

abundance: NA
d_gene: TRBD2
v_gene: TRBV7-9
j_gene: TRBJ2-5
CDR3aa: CASSSGGLAGVWRTQYF
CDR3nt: TGTGCCAGCAGCTCCGGAGGACTAGCGGGAGTTTGGAGGACCCAGTACTTC

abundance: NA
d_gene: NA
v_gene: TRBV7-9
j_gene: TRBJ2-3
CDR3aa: CASSLLGASSTDTQYF
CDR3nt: TGTGCCAGCAGCTTATTAGGGGCTTCTAGCACAGATACGCAGTATTTT

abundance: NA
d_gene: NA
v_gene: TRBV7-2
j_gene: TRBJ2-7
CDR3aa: CASSLVGGSYEQYF
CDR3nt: TGTGCCAGCAGCTTAGTCGGGGGCTCCTACGAGCAGTACTTC

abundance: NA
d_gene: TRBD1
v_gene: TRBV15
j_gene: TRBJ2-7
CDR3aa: CATSRAVTGDTYEQYF
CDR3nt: TGTGCCACCAGCAGAGCAGTTACAGGGGACACCTACGAGCAGTACTTC

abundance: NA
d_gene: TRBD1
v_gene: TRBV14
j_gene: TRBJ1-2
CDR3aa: CASSQDWTGLYGYTF
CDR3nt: TGTGCCAGCAGCCAAGACTGGACAGGGCTCTATGGCTACACCTTC

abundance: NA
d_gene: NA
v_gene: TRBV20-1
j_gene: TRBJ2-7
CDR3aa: CSAGDFYEQYF
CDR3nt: TGCAGTGCTGGGGACTTCTACGAGCAGTACTTC

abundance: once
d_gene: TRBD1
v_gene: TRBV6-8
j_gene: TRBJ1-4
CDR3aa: CASGVIRDRGSGEKLFF
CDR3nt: TGTGCCAGCGGTGTGATCCGGGACAGGGGGTCGGGAGAAAAACTGTTTTTT